This T cell receptor beta chain was found in a study of OX40 agonist ivuxolimab in advanced cancers. On the study more broadly: Averaging 60 years in age, with a range of about 23 to 79, the cohort was around 83% male. Regarding the study as a whole: Researchers did not determine the expanded peripheral T cells' antigen specificity. The authors also found low normalized T-cell clonal expansion in some nonresponders.

V lost 5 bases, J lost 8 bases, and 6 bases lay in between. CDR3 length: 11 residues. Germline lookup yields CDR1 SGHAT and CDR2 FQNNGV. The method was immunoSEQ multiplex PCR; TCRdb's version includes in-frame clones alone and lacks a portion of them. The sample has tens of thousands of clones, about 88% seen once; the top ten hold 6.6%. Patients who had autoimmune disease history or got systemic immunosuppression were left out. On this clone itself: The antigen remains undetermined.

The sequences come from CD4+ or CD8+ T cells sorted from blood, collected in a trial of the OX40 agonist ivuxolimab. This receptor was identified in an adult with an advanced solid tumor such as melanoma, head and neck, liver or kidney cancer. V usage is TRBV11-2 and J usage is TRBJ2-2; D is uncertain. The CDR3 coding sequence is TGTGCCAGCAGCAGCTCAGGGGAGCTGTTTTTT. It is translated as CASSSSGELFF.